Following are 21 T cell receptor beta chains from one sample sequenced in a study of blood T cell repertoires in COVID-19. Assay used: immunoSEQ multiplex PCR; TCRdb lists only in-frame clones, some missing. Altogether roughly 100,000 clones are present, roughly 82% being singletons, with the ten largest covering under 5.5%. Sample: peripheral blood. These receptors all come from a man between 60 and 70 years old with acute or convalescent COVID-19.

The genes are TRBV24-1 and TRBJ2-2; D possibly corresponds to TRBD1 (5 bases). The V gene lost 2 bases and the J gene lost 5 bases, with 14 bases spanning the gap. Germline V gives CDR1 KGHDR, CDR2 SFDVKD. The CDR3 totals 16 residues. CDR3 in amino acids: CATSDWGAGWTGELFF. The CDR3, as DNA: TGTGCCACCAGTGATTGGGGCGCCGGGTGGACCGGGGAGCTGTTTTTT.

V is TRBV6-5 and J is TRBJ1-2, with 7 bases fitting TRBD1. The trim removed 2 bases at V and 3 bases at J, leaving 9 bases unmatched. Looked up from germline, CDR1 is MNHEY and CDR2 is SVGAGI. The CDR3 totals 16 residues. CDR3 DNA: TGTGCCAGCAGTTACGGCTACAGGGGTGGCGACTATGGCTACACCTTC. This codes for CASSYGYRGGDYGYTF.

CDR3 protein: CASSYERNSPLHF. The CDR3 DNA follows: TGTGCCAGCAGTTACGAGAGGAATTCACCCCTCCACTTT. The chain uses TRBV6-5 and TRBJ1-6, with D uncertain. The ends were cut back, 2 bases at V and 7 bases at J, with 6 bases in the middle. CDR3 length equals 13 residues. Germline CDR1 MNHEY, CDR2 SVGAGI.

The J gene is TRBJ2-3, the V gene TRBV27, with a possible D match to TRBD1 (6 bases). Per germline, CDR1 MNHEY and CDR2 SMNVEV (reference sequence). The V end was cut by 5 bases, the J end by 3 bases, with 12 bases between. The CDR3 totals 14 residues. CDR3 residues: CASSREQGTDTQYF. The CDR3 nucleotides are TGTGCCAGCAGTCGAGAACAGGGAACAGATACGCAGTATTTT.

The chain uses TRBV9 and TRBJ1-3, with 8 bases aligning to TRBD1. V was clipped by 4 bases and J by 4 bases; unmatched bases: 7. Germline V gives CDR1 SGDLS, CDR2 YYNGEE. This CDR3 has 15 residues. The CDR3 is CASSLRTGQGNTIYF. DNA for the CDR3: TGTGCCAGCAGCCTTAGGACAGGGCAAGGAAACACCATATATTTT.

As concerns this clone: One end of the junction varies from germline; a read error may be responsible. The genes are TRBV30 and TRBJ2-7; 9 nucleotides align to TRBD1. Germline-derived CDR1 and CDR2 are GTSNPN and SVGIG (reference sequence). This CDR3 comprises 11 residues. The CDR3 protein is CAWSVGDRGSF. DNA of the CDR3: TGTGCCTGGAGTGTAGGAGACAGGGGGAGCTTC.

This chain uses TRBV28 with TRBJ1-5; 7 positions match TRBD1. The CDR3 consists of 14 residues. The junction had 11 bases not matched to a gene; V was cut back by 6 bases and J by 9 bases. Germline loops: CDR1 MDHEN, CDR2 SYDVKM. The DNA for the CDR3 is TGTGCCAGCAGAGTTGACAGGGCCCGGGGGCCCCAGCATTTT. It codes for CASRVDRARGPQHF.

On this clone: The junction departs from the called germline gene at one end, perhaps through a read error. The chain combines TRBV30 with TRBJ2-7, with 13 bases lining up with TRBD2. Germline assignment: CDR1 GTSNPN and CDR2 SVGIG (reference sequence). CDR3 length: 16 residues. Here the CDR3 DNA reads TGTGCCTGGAGCTCCGGGACTAGCGGGAAGAGCTACGAGCAGCACTTC. This translates into CAWSSGTSGKSYEQHF. The variable domain in full, with the rest retrieved from reference TRBV30 and TRBJ2-7, is SQTIHQWPATLVQPVGSPLSLECTVEGTSNPNLYWYRQAAGRGLQLLFYSVGIGQISSEVPQNLSASRPQDRQFILSSKKLLLSDSGFYLCAWSSGTSGKSYEQHFGPGTRLTVT.

The rearrangement links TRBV3-1 (or the pseudogene TRBV3-2) to TRBJ2-3; no clear D. Germline CDR1 and CDR2: LGHDT and YNNKEL (reference sequence). The CDR3 consists of 10 residues. In DNA, the CDR3 is TGTGCTACGGGCACAGATACGCAGTATTTT. Translated, it gives CATGTDTQYF.

The genes are TRBV18 and TRBJ2-1, with 9 bases identical to TRBD1. Germline trimming cut 2 bases from V and 6 bases from J; bases unmatched to any gene: 5. Germline values: CDR1 KGHSH, CDR2 LQKENI. This CDR3 contains 15 residues. CDR3: CASSPGTGTINEQFF. The CDR3 DNA sequence: TGTGCCAGCTCACCAGGGACAGGGACCATCAATGAGCAGTTCTTC. Supplemented by reference TRBV18 and TRBJ2-1, the full variable domain reads NAGVMQNPRHLVRRRGQEARLRCSPMKGHSHVYWYRQLPEEGLKFMVYLQKENIIDESGMPKERFSAEFPKEGPSILRIQQVVRGDSAAYFCASSPGTGTINEQFFGPGTRLTVL.

The J gene is TRBJ1-2, the V gene TRBV28; TRBD1 agrees at 7 bases. The CDR3 consists of 14 residues. Germline loops: CDR1 MDHEN, CDR2 SYDVKM. J lost 8 bases, V lost 5 bases, and 11 bases had no gene match. CDR3 sequence: CASSGTVYLLGYTF. The CDR3 DNA reads TGTGCCAGCAGTGGGACAGTCTACCTGCTGGGCTACACCTTC.

This rearrangement joins TRBV5-1 to TRBJ1-5, with D maybe TRBD1 (6 bases). CDR1 is SGHRS and CDR2 is YFSETQ in the germline V gene. CDR3 length: 13 residues. V was trimmed by 7 bases and J by 4 bases, leaving 12 bases between them. CDR3 nucleotide sequence: TGCGCCAGCCGGGAGGGGGAAAATCAGCCCCAGCATTTT. Translation: CASREGENQPQHF.

The chain joins TRBV6-1 to TRBJ1-4; 9 bases are shared with TRBD1. Trimming at V came to 3 bases and at J to 7 bases, leaving 6 bases not matched to a gene. The length of the CDR3 is 15 residues. CDR1 and CDR2 from the germline V gene are MNHNS and SASEGT. The CDR3 sequence is CASSDPGQGSEKLFF. The DNA of the CDR3 is TGTGCCAGCAGTGACCCGGGACAGGGCTCTGAAAAACTGTTTTTT.

This rearrangement joins TRBV10-2 to TRBJ1-2; D gene uncertain. Germline assignment: CDR1 WSHSY and CDR2 SAAADI. Trimming stripped 3 bases from V and 9 bases from J, with 8 bases between. This CDR3 has 11 amino acids. The CDR3 sequence: CASSDGGSYTF. The CDR3 DNA is TGCGCCAGCAGTGATGGAGGCAGCTACACCTTC.

This clone has more than one count but fewer than ten. This may be a read error: a much more frequent sequence differs by one nucleotide. Distinct nucleotide sequences in the sample also encode this CDR3. The chain has TRBV4-3 and TRBJ2-7; 10 nucleotides agree with TRBD1. The CDR3 totals 15 residues. The V and J ends lost 3 bases and 4 bases, in that order; junction bases with no gene match: 6. The germline V gene encodes CDR1 LGHNA and CDR2 YSLEER. The CDR3 DNA is TGCGCCAGCAGCCACTCCGGGACAGGGGAGTACGAGCAGTACTTC. It is translated as CASSHSGTGEYEQYF.

The rearrangement links TRBV7-3 to TRBJ2-1; a possible D gene is TRBD1 (6 bases). This CDR3 has 14 residues. Per the germline V gene, CDR1 is SGHTA and CDR2 is FQGTGA. Deletions cut 6 bases from V and 0 bases from J, with 9 bases between. This chain's CDR3 is CASSLDSSYNEQFF. In nucleotides, the CDR3 is TGTGCCAGCAGTCTGGACAGCTCCTACAATGAGCAGTTCTTC. The entire variable domain, with the rest obtained from reference TRBV7-3 and TRBJ2-1, is as follows: GAGVSQTPSNKVTEKGKYVELRCDPISGHTALYWYRQSLGQGPEFLIYFQGTGAADDSGLPNDRFFAVRPEGSVSTLKIQRTERGDSAVYLCASSLDSSYNEQFFGPGTRLTVL.

The J gene is TRBJ1-6, the V gene TRBV9; D gene uncertain. Germline V gene lookup returns CDR1 SGDLS and CDR2 YYNGEE. With 0 bases removed from V and 11 bases from J, the gap between germline ends came to 15 bases. CDR3 length: 15 residues. CDR3 in amino acids: CASSVEETGVTPLHF. The CDR3 nucleotides are TGTGCCAGCAGCGTAGAGGAAACGGGTGTTACACCCCTCCACTTT.

V is TRBV30 and J is TRBJ2-4, with D possibly being TRBD2 (5 bases). Trimming cost V 1 base and J 7 bases, with 5 bases left between them. There are 11 residues in the CDR3. Germline assignment: CDR1 GTSNPN and CDR2 SVGIG (reference sequence). The CDR3 here is CAWSAGNIQYF. The CDR3 DNA is TGTGCCTGGAGTGCGGGGAACATTCAGTACTTC. The variable domain in full, with the rest retrieved from reference TRBV30 and TRBJ2-4, is SQTIHQWPATLVQPVGSPLSLECTVEGTSNPNLYWYRQAAGRGLQLLFYSVGIGQISSEVPQNLSASRPQDRQFILSSKKLLLSDSGFYLCAWSAGNIQYFGAGTRLSVL.

This clone has more than one count but fewer than ten. The J gene is TRBJ1-4, the V gene TRBV6-5; D remains unclear. The germline gives CDR1 MNHEY, CDR2 SVGAGI. Trimming took 0 bases from V and 8 from J, leaving 10 bases between them. The CDR3 sequence is 14 residues long. The CDR3 loop is CASSYSSDGEKLFF. CDR3 sequence (DNA): TGTGCCAGCAGTTACTCGTCTGACGGGGAAAAACTGTTTTTT.

The gene calls are TRBV7-2 and TRBJ1-2; 10 bases fit TRBD1. This CDR3 contains 15 residues. The V gene end was trimmed by 5 bases and the J gene end by 6 bases; junction bases not matched to a gene: 9. Per germline, CDR1 SGHTA and CDR2 FQGNSA. The chain's CDR3 is CASSTKGQGRDGYTF. CDR3 sequence (DNA): TGTGCCAGCAGCACAAAGGGACAGGGGAGGGATGGCTACACCTTC.

This sequence joins TRBV18 and TRBJ1-2; 7 bases map to TRBD1. The CDR3 is made up of 13 amino acids. Germline V gene data show CDR1 as KGHSH and CDR2 as LQKENI. V shed 6 bases and J 7 bases; nucleotides not matched to a gene: 8. The CDR3 region has the DNA TGTGCCAGCTCCCCCGACAGGGAGAGTGGCTACACCTTC. Its translation is CASSPDRESGYTF.